What follows are 28 T cell receptor beta chains derived from one specimen sequenced in a study of response to subunit inactivated influenza vaccine. Each CDR3 protein is one row after TCRdb ran MiXCR on the RT-PCR reads. The sample holds 700,000 to 900,000 distinct CDR3 sequences, 20% to 25% seen once. This specimen consisted of PBMCs from blood, obtained less than 6 days after vaccination. Receptor source: a man aged 45 to 65 who received an inactivated influenza vaccine.

This rearrangement joins TRBV5-1 to TRBJ2-3; 9 nucleotides match TRBD2. After removal of 5 bases from V and 0 bases from J, the junction contained 4 bases not matched to a gene. This CDR3 has 15 amino acids. Germline CDR1 reads SGHRS; CDR2 reads YFSETQ. CDR3 amino acids: CASRVAGVSTDTQYF. The DNA for the CDR3 is TGCGCCAGCAGGGTAGCGGGAGTGAGCACAGATACGCAGTATTTT.

This clonotype was counted many times. V and J are TRBV29-1 and TRBJ2-7; 8 bases are a match to TRBD2. The germline gives CDR1 SQVTM, CDR2 ANQGSEA. This CDR3 is 13 amino acids long. The J segment lost 5 bases and the V segment lost 2 bases, leaving 5 bases of the junction unmatched. CDR3 bases: TGCAGCGTTGAAAGAGCGGGAGCAAACGAGCAGTACTTC. Translation gives CSVERAGANEQYF.

This clonotype has a handful of counts. V usage is TRBV29-1 and J usage is TRBJ1-2; 8 positions match TRBD1. The CDR3 covers 15 residues. The germline CDR1 and CDR2 sequences are SQVTM and ANQGSEA. The V segment lost 3 bases and the J segment 5 bases; nucleotides outside the gene matches: 11. The CDR3 spells CSVDPLVDRGYGYTF. Here the CDR3 DNA reads TGCAGCGTTGACCCCCTGGTCGACAGGGGTTATGGCTACACCTTC.

This clonotype showed up just a few times. The genes are TRBV7-8 and TRBJ2-3, with a tentative D call TRBD1 (5 bases). The CDR3 spans 14 residues. Germline CDR1 reads SGHVS; CDR2 reads FQNEAQ. The V end was cut by 4 bases, the J end by 0 bases, with 8 bases between. CDR3 protein: CASSSWTSTDTQYF. DNA for the CDR3: TGTGCCAGCAGCTCCTGGACAAGCACAGATACGCAGTATTTT.

The genes are TRBV7-9 and TRBJ2-1; the match to TRBD2 covers 8 bases. The germline V gene encodes CDR1 SEHNR and CDR2 FQNEAQ (reference sequence). J lost 10 bases, V lost 2 bases, and 4 bases had no gene match. There are 13 residues in the CDR3. The CDR3 here is CASSLPGGREQFF. DNA for the CDR3: TGTGCCAGCAGCTTACCGGGAGGGAGGGAGCAGTTCTTC.

The chain is built from TRBV20-1 and TRBJ2-1; 8 bases fit TRBD2. V was clipped by 6 bases and J by 6 bases; unmatched bases: 13. The CDR3 extends over 15 amino acids. Germline V gene data show CDR1 as DFQATT and CDR2 as SNEGSKA (reference sequence). The DNA for the CDR3 is TGCAGTGCCCATGAAGCCAACGGGAGGGCCAATGAGCAGTTCTTC. It encodes CSAHEANGRANEQFF.

This clonotype was counted between two and nine times. This chain uses TRBV4-3 with TRBJ2-6; weak D call: TRBD1 (5 bases). The ends were cut back, 0 bases at V and 0 bases at J, with 9 bases in the middle. Looked up from germline, CDR1 is LGHNA and CDR2 is YSLEER. The CDR3 consists of 17 residues. CDR3 sequence (DNA): TGCGCCAGCAGCCAAGAGGGGCTCAGCTCTGGGGCCAACGTCCTGACTTTC. The encoded protein is CASSQEGLSSGANVLTF.

In this sample, this clonotype turned up a few times. The rearrangement joins TRBV27 to TRBJ2-3; no clear D gene. This CDR3 is built from 15 residues. The V end was cut by 0 bases, the J end by 0 bases, with 7 bases between. The germline V gene encodes CDR1 MNHEY and CDR2 SMNVEV (reference sequence). The CDR3 here is CASSLSVSSTDTQYF. The CDR3 region has the DNA TGTGCCAGCAGTTTATCGGTCTCTAGCACAGATACGCAGTATTTT.

The table lists this clonotype with many counts. This chain connects TRBV20-1 to TRBJ2-7; D perhaps matches TRBD2 (5 bases). The CDR3 spans 12 residues. Germline CDR1 is DFQATT and CDR2 is SNEGSKA (reference sequence). Trimming removed 4 bases at V and 1 base at J, with 8 bases between. CDR3 sequence (DNA): TGCAGTGCTAATAGCGCGTCCTACGAGCAGTACTTC. Translation: CSANSASYEQYF.

This CDR3 reads CASSGGGSASPLHF. The CDR3 bases are TGTGCCAGCAGCGGGGGCGGGTCGGCTTCACCCCTCCACTTT. The chain recombines TRBV9 with TRBJ1-6; tentatively, D is TRBD1 (5 bases). Trimming took off 3 bases at V and 9 bases at J, with 13 bases between the two ends. The CDR3 totals 14 residues. Germline values: CDR1 SGDLS, CDR2 YYNGEE.

The V call is TRBV20-1, the J call TRBJ2-1, with a weak D call TRBD2 (5 bases). Germline assignment: CDR1 DFQATT and CDR2 SNEGSKA (reference sequence). V was clipped by 5 bases and J by 5 bases, with 16 bases between them. CDR3 length: 14 residues. CDR3 sequence: CSARWAGRNNEQFF. CDR3 DNA sequence: TGCAGTGCTCGATGGGCGGGCCGGAACAATGAGCAGTTCTTC.

The chain's CDR3 is CASSPENSVMTGELFF. For the CDR3, the DNA is TGTGCCAGCTCACCCGAGAACTCAGTCATGACCGGGGAGCTGTTTTTT. This chain connects TRBV18 to TRBJ2-2; D uncertain. Germline lookup yields CDR1 KGHSH and CDR2 LQKENI. CDR3 size: 16 residues. Trimming pared 3 bases from V and 5 bases from J, leaving 16 bases between.

This clonotype was seen only a few times. The chain has TRBV10-3 and TRBJ2-7; TRBD1 matches 7 bases. CDR1 is ENHRY and CDR2 is SYGVKD in the germline V gene. This CDR3 has 13 amino acids. With V trimmed by 6 bases and J by 2 bases, 4 bases remained unmatched. The CDR3 spells CAIRQGEAYEQYF. For the CDR3, the DNA is TGTGCCATCAGGCAGGGGGAAGCCTACGAGCAGTACTTC.

This clonotype was recorded a few times. The V call is TRBV6-1, the J call TRBJ2-1; 7 positions agree with TRBD1. The junction had 3 bases not matched to a gene; V was cut back by 2 bases and J by 8 bases. The CDR3 consists of 13 residues. Germline V gene data show CDR1 as MNHNS and CDR2 as SASEGT. CDR3 coding DNA: TGTGCCAGCAGTGAATCACAGGGGTATGAGCAGTTCTTC. Translation: CASSESQGYEQFF.

Only a few counts were recorded for this clonotype. CDR3: CASSYGRELTYEQYF. In nucleotides, the CDR3 is TGTGCCAGCAGTTATGGGCGGGAGCTGACCTACGAGCAGTACTTC. V is TRBV6-5 and J is TRBJ2-7, with TRBD2 matching over 7 bases. In germline, CDR1 is MNHEY, CDR2 SVGAGI. With V trimmed by 3 bases and J by 2 bases, 7 bases remained unmatched. The CDR3 consists of 15 residues.

This clonotype was observed a handful of times. The V gene is TRBV4-3, the J gene TRBJ2-2; 7 bases match TRBD2. There are 17 residues in the CDR3. In germline, CDR1 is LGHNA, CDR2 YSLEER. J gave up 12 bases and V 1 base, and 17 bases lay outside the gene matches. The CDR3 protein is CASSQGTSSGLPPKLFF. In DNA form, the CDR3 reads TGCGCCAGCAGCCAAGGGACTAGTAGCGGGCTCCCACCCAAGCTGTTTTTT.

This chain connects TRBV11-2 to TRBJ2-7, with D perhaps TRBD1 (5 bases). CDR3 size: 14 residues. Germline V gives CDR1 SGHAT, CDR2 FQNNGV. The V and J ends lost 3 bases and 0 bases respectively, with 9 bases between them. CDR3 sequence (DNA): TGTGCCAGCAGCTTGAACAGGCTCTCCTACGAGCAGTACTTC. This gives the protein CASSLNRLSYEQYF.

The gene calls are TRBV10-3 and TRBJ1-1; D is ambiguous. The CDR3 consists of 11 residues. Trimming shortened V by 10 bases and J by 3 bases, and 9 bases separated the two germline ends. The germline V gene encodes CDR1 ENHRY and CDR2 SYGVKD. In DNA form, the CDR3 reads TGTGCCACTGTCGAGGACACTGAAGCTTTCTTT. Protein sequence: CATVEDTEAFF.

Details on this clonotype: A much more abundant neighbour one base away suggests this may be a read error. The V call is TRBV28, the J call TRBJ2-7, with 7 bases aligning to TRBD1. V shed 6 bases, J shed 6 bases, and the junction held 2 bases outside the gene matches. CDR3 length: 11 amino acids. Germline-derived CDR1 and CDR2 are MDHEN and SYDVKM. CDR3 sequence (DNA): TGTGCCAGCAGGACAGGGCCCGAGCAGTACTTC. Translating it yields CASRTGPEQYF. Looking up the rest from reference TRBV28 and TRBJ2-7 gives the full variable domain: DVKVTQSSRYLVKRTGEKVFLECVQDMDHENMFWYRQDPGLGLRLIYFSYDVKMKEKGDIPEGYSVSREKKERFSLILESASTNQTSMYLCASRTGPEQYFGPGTRLTVT.

This clonotype has only a few counts. The V call is TRBV12-3 or TRBV12-4, the J call TRBJ2-1; D gene ambiguous. Trimming shortened V by 6 bases and J by 10 bases, and 10 bases separated the two germline ends. The CDR3 is made up of 11 amino acids. The CDR3 region is CASSLTREQFF. DNA of the CDR3: TGTGCCAGCAGCCTGACTCGGGAGCAGTTCTTC.

The chain recombines TRBV10-3 with TRBJ1-1; D is perhaps TRBD1 (6 bases). CDR3 length equals 13 residues. Germline-derived CDR1 and CDR2 are ENHRY and SYGVKD. V lost 8 bases and J lost 1, with 11 bases in between. The DNA of the CDR3 is TGTGCCATCTGCCGGACAGCGAACACTGAAGCTTTCTTT. Amino acid sequence: CAICRTANTEAFF.

This clonotype was seen a handful of times. The rearrangement joins TRBV18 to TRBJ2-7; a possible D gene is TRBD1 (5 bases). V gave up 0 bases and J gave up 4 bases, with 10 bases separating them. The V gene's germline CDR1 is KGHSH and CDR2 LQKENI. The CDR3 consists of 14 residues. CDR3 residues: CASSPPSGRYEQYF. CDR3 coding DNA: TGTGCCAGCTCACCACCGTCAGGGCGGTACGAGCAGTACTTC. The full variable domain, rest sourced from reference TRBV18 and TRBJ2-7, is NAGVMQNPRHLVRRRGQEARLRCSPMKGHSHVYWYRQLPEEGLKFMVYLQKENIIDESGMPKERFSAEFPKEGPSILRIQQVVRGDSAAYFCASSPPSGRYEQYFGPGTRLTVT.

This sequence joins TRBV5-1 and TRBJ2-7; 8 bases map to TRBD1. Germline V gene lookup returns CDR1 SGHRS and CDR2 YFSETQ. This CDR3 has 15 amino acids. J lost 1 base, V lost 2 bases, and 5 bases had no gene match. CDR3 nucleotide sequence: TGCGCCAGCAGCTTAATGGGACAGGCATCCTACGAGCAGTACTTC. It codes for CASSLMGQASYEQYF.

This clonotype was seen more than once but under ten times. In nucleotides, the CDR3 is TGCAGTGCTAGAGATTGGGGGGAGATCTCTGGAAACACCATATATTTT. Translation: CSARDWGEISGNTIYF. J is TRBJ1-3 and V is TRBV20-1; maybe TRBD1 (5 bases). This CDR3 spans 16 amino acids. V was trimmed by 0 bases and J by 0 bases, leaving 12 bases between them. Germline loops: CDR1 DFQATT, CDR2 SNEGSKA (reference sequence).

This clonotype has only a few counts. V and J are TRBV27 and TRBJ1-2; D is perhaps TRBD1 (5 bases). Germline CDR1 is MNHEY and CDR2 is SMNVEV (reference sequence). The V gene lost 5 bases and the J gene lost 8 bases, with 15 bases spanning the gap. This CDR3 region has 13 residues. CDR3 coding DNA: TGTGCCAGCAGTCGCAGGGCGCTAGGAGGCTACACCTTC. Translated: CASSRRALGGYTF.

This chain joins TRBV28 and TRBJ2-7, with TRBD1 matching over 11 bases. Trimming cost V 6 bases and J 5 bases; bases outside gene matches: 6. Germline V gene sequence: CDR1 MDHEN, CDR2 SYDVKM. The CDR3 is 14 amino acids. For the CDR3, the DNA is TGTGCCAGCAGCTTTGGACAGGGGGCACACGAGCAGTACTTC. Its translation is CASSFGQGAHEQYF.

The sample holds a few counts of this clonotype. This chain uses TRBV20-1 with TRBJ1-6, with 7 nucleotides matching TRBD1. The CDR3 runs to 15 residues. The trim removed 0 bases at V and 9 bases at J, leaving 8 bases unmatched. The V gene's germline CDR1 is DFQATT and CDR2 SNEGSKA (reference sequence). This CDR3 reads CSARDLGGSVSPLHF. The DNA for the CDR3 is TGCAGTGCTAGAGATTTAGGGGGCTCTGTTTCACCCCTCCACTTT.

This chain joins TRBV15 and TRBJ2-5, with 9 bases identical to TRBD1. V lost 1 base, J lost 2 bases, and 2 bases stayed unmatched. The CDR3 is made up of 15 amino acids. Germline values: CDR1 LNHNV, CDR2 YYDKDF (reference sequence). The CDR3 spells CATSRGGTGQETQYF. CDR3 sequence (DNA): TGTGCCACCAGCAGAGGGGGGACAGGGCAAGAGACCCAGTACTTC.